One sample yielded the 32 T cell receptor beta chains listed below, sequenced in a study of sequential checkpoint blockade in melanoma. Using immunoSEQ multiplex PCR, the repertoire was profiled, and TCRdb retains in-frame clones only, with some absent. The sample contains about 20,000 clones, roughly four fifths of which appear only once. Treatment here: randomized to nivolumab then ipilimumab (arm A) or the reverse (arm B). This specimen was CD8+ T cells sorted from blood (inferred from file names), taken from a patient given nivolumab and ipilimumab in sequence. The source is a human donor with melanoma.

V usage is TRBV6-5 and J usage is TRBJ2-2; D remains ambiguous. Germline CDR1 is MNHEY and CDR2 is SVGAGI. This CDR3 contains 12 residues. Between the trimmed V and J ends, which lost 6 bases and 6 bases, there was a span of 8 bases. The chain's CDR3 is CASSELPGELFF. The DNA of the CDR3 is TGTGCCAGCAGCGAGCTTCCCGGGGAGCTGTTTTTT.

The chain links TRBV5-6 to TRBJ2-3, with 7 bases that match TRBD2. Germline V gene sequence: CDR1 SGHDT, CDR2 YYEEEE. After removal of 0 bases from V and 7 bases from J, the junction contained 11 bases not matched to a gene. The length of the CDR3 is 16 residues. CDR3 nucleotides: TGTGCCAGCAGCTTGGAACTTGGGGGGGGGATAAATACGCAGTATTTT. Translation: CASSLELGGGINTQYF.

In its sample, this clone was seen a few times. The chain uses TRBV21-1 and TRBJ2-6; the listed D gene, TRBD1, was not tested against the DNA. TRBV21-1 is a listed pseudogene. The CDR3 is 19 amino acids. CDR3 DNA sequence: TGTGCCAGCAGCAAGGAGTCGGGACAAATGATCTCTGGGGCCAACGTCCTGACTTTC. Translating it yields CASSKESGQMISGANVLTF.

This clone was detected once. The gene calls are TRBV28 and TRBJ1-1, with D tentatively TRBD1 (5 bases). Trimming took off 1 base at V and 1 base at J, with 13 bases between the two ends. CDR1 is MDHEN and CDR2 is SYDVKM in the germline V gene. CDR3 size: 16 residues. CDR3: CASSLLAGGENTEAFF. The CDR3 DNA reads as TGTGCCAGCAGTTTATTGGCTGGGGGGGAGAACACTGAAGCTTTCTTT.

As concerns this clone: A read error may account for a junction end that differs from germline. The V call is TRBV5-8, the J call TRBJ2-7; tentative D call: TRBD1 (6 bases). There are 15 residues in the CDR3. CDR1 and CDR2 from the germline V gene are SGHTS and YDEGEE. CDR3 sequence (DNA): TGCGCCAGCAGCCCGGACAGTTCCTACGATAACGAGCAGTACTTC. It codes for CASSPDSSYDNEQYF.

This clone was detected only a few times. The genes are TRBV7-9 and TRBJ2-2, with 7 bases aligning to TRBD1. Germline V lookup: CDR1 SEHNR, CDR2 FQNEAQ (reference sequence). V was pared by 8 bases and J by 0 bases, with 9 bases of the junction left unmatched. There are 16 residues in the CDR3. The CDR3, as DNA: TGTGCCAGCGAAGAGCCAGGGACAGCGAACACCGGGGAGCTGTTTTTT. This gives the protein CASEEPGTANTGELFF.

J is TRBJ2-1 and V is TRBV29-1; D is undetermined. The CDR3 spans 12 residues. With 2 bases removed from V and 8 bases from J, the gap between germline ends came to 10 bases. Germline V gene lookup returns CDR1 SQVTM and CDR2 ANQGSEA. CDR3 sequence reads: CSVELVIYEQFF. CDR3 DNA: TGCAGCGTTGAACTAGTTATCTATGAGCAGTTCTTC.

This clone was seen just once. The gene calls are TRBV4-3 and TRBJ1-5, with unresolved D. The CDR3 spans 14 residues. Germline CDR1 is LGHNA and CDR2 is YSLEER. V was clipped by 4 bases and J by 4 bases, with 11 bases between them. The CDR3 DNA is TGCGCCAGCAGCCTCAGTGAGGTGAATCAGCCCCAGCATTTT. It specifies CASSLSEVNQPQHF.

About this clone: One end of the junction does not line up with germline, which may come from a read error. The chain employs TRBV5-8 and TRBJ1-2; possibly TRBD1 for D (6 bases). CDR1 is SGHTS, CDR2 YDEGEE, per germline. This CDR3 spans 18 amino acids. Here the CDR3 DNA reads TGCGCCAGCAGCCAAGACGGTGCGCCGGGGGGCATTGTCTATGGCTACACCTTC. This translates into CASSQDGAPGGIVYGYTF.

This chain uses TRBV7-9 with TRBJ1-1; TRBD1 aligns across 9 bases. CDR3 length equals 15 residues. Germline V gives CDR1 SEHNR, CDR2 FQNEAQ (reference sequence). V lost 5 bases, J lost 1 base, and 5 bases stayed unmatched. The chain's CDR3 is CASSPGQGRNTEAFF. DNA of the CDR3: TGTGCCAGCAGCCCAGGACAGGGGAGGAACACTGAAGCTTTCTTT.

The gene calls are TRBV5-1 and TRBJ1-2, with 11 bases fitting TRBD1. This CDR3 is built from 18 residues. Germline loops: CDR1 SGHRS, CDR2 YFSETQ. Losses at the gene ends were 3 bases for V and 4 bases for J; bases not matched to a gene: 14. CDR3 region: CASSSSGNGQGASYGYTF. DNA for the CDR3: TGCGCCAGCAGCTCCTCAGGGAACGGACAGGGGGCTTCCTATGGCTACACCTTC.

CDR3 nucleotide sequence: TGTGCCAGCAGCGTGACAGGGGGGGGGAACACTGAAGCTTTCTTT. Amino acids: CASSVTGGGNTEAFF. The rearrangement uses TRBV9 and TRBJ1-1, with 9 bases that match TRBD1. V dropped 2 bases and J dropped 1; count of bases not matched to a gene: 3. The CDR3 extends over 15 amino acids. Germline V gives CDR1 SGDLS, CDR2 YYNGEE.

CDR3 in DNA: TGTGCCAGCACCCTACTAGCCGGGACTAGCGGGGTCTACGAGCAGTACTTC. Protein product: CASTLLAGTSGVYEQYF. V and J are TRBV28 and TRBJ2-7; 13 bases map to TRBD2. The CDR3 contains 17 residues. With V trimmed by 7 bases and J by 3 bases, 12 bases remained unmatched. Germline V gives CDR1 MDHEN, CDR2 SYDVKM.

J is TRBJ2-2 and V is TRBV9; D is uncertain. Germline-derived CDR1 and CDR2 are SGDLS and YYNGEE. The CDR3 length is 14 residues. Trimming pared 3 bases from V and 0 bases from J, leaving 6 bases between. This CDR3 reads CASSAETNTGELFF. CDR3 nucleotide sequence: TGTGCCAGCAGCGCCGAGACGAACACCGGGGAGCTGTTTTTT.

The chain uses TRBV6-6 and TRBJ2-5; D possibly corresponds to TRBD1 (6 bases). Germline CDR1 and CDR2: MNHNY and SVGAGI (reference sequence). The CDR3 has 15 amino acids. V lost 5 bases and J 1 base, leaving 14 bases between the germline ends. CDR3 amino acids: CASSARGDSQETQYF. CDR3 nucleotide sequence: TGTGCCAGCAGTGCCAGGGGAGACAGCCAAGAGACCCAGTACTTC.

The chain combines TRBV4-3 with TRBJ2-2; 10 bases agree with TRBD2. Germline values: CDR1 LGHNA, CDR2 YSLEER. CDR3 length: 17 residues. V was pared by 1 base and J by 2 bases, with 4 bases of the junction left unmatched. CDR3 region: CASSQGASGGNTGELFF. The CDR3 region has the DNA TGCGCCAGCAGCCAAGGGGCTAGCGGGGGAAACACCGGGGAGCTGTTTTTT.

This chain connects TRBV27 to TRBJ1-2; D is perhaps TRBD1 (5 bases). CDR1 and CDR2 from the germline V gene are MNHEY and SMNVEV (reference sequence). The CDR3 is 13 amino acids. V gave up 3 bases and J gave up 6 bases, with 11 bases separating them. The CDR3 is CASSLGGVDGYTF. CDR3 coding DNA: TGTGCCAGCAGTTTGGGAGGGGTTGATGGCTACACCTTC.

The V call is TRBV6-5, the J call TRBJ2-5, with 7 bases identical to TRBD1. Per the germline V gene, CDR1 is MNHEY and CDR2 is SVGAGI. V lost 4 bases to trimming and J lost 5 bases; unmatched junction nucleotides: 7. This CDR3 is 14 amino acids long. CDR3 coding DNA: TGTGCCAGCAGTTTGACAGGGTCTGAGGAGACCCAGTACTTC. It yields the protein CASSLTGSEETQYF.

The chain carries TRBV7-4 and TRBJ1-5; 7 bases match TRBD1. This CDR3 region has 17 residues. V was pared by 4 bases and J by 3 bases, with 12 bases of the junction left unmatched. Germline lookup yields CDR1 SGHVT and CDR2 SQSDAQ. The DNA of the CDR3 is TGTGCCAGCAGCTGCTGGGAAGGGGGCCGCTTCAATCAGCCCCAGCATTTT. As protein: CASSCWEGGRFNQPQHF. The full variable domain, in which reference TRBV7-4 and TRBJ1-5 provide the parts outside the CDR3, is GAGVSQSPRYKVAKRGRDVALRCDSISGHVTLYWYRQTLGQGSEVLTYSQSDAQRDKSGRPSGRFSAERPERSVSTLKIQRTEQGDSAVYLCASSCWEGGRFNQPQHFGDGTRLSIL.

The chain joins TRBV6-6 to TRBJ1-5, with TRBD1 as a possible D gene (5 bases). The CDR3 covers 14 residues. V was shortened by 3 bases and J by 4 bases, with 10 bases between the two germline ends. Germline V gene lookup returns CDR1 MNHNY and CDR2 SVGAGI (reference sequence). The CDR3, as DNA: TGTGCCAGCAGTTATGGGCAGGGAAATCAGCCCCAGCATTTT. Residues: CASSYGQGNQPQHF.

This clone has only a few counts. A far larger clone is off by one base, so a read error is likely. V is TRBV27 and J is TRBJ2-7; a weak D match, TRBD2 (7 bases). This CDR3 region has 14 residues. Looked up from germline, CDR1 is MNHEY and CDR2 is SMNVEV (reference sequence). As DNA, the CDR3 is TGTGCCAGCAGTTTGCGGGGGCCAGGTTACGTGCAGTACTTC. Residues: CASSLRGPGYVQYF.

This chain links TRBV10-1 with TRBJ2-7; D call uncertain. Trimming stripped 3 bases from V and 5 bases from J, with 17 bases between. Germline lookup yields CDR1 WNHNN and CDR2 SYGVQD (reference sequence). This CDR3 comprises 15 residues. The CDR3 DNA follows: TGCGCCAGCAGTGATCATTCTCCGTCGCTAGACGAGCAGTACTTC. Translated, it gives CASSDHSPSLDEQYF.

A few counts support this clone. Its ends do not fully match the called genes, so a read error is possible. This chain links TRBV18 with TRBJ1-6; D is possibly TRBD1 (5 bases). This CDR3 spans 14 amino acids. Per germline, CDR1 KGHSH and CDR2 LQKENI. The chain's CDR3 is CASSPGAYNSPLHF. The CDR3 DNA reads TGTGCCAGCTCACCAGGGGCCTATAACTCACCCCTCCACTTT.

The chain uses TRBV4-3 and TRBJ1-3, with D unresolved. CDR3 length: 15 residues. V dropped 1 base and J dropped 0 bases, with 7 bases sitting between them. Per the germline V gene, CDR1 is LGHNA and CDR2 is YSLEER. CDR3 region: CASSQGPGSGNTIYF. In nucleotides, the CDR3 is TGCGCCAGCAGCCAAGGGCCGGGCTCTGGAAACACCATATATTTT.

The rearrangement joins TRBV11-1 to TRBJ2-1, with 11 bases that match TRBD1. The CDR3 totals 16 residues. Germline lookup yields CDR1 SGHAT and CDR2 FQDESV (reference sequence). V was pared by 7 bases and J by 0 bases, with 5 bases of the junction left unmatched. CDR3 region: CASTGTGGNSYNEQFF. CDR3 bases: TGTGCCAGCACCGGGACAGGGGGTAACTCCTACAATGAGCAGTTCTTC.

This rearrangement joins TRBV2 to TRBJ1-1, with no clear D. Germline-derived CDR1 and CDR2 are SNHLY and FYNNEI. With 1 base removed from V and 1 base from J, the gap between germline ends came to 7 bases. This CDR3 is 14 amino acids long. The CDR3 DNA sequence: TGTGCCAGCAGTGAAGGGAACAGGAACACTGAAGCTTTCTTT. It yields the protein CASSEGNRNTEAFF.

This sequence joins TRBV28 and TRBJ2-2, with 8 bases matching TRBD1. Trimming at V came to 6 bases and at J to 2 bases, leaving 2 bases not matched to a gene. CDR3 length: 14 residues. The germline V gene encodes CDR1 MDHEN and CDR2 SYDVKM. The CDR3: CASRQGVNTGELFF. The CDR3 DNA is TGTGCCAGCAGACAGGGGGTAAACACCGGGGAGCTGTTTTTT.

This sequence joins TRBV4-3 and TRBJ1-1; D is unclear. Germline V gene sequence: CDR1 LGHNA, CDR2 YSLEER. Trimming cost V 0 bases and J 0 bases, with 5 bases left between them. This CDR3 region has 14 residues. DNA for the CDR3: TGCGCCAGCAGCCAAGACATTCTGAACACTGAAGCTTTCTTT. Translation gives CASSQDILNTEAFF.

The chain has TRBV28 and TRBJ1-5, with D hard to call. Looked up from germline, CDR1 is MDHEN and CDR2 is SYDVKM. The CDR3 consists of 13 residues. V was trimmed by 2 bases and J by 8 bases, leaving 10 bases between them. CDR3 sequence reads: CASSLKGEKPQHF. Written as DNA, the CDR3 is TGTGCCAGCAGTTTAAAGGGAGAAAAGCCCCAGCATTTT. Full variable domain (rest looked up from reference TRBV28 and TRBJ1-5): DVKVTQSSRYLVKRTGEKVFLECVQDMDHENMFWYRQDPGLGLRLIYFSYDVKMKEKGDIPEGYSVSREKKERFSLILESASTNQTSMYLCASSLKGEKPQHFGDGTRLSIL.

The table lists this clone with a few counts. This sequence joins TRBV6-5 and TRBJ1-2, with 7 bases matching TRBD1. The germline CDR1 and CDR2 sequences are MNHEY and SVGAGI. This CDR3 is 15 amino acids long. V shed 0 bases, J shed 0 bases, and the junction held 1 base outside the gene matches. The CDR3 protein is CASSYSQGTNYGYTF. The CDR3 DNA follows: TGTGCCAGCAGTTACTCACAGGGGACTAACTATGGCTACACCTTC.

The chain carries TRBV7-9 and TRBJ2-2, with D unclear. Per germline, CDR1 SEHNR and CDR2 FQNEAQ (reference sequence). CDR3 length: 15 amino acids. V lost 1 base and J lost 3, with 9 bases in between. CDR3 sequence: CASSLGAADTGELFF. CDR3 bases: TGTGCCAGCAGCTTAGGAGCTGCGGACACCGGGGAGCTGTTTTTT.

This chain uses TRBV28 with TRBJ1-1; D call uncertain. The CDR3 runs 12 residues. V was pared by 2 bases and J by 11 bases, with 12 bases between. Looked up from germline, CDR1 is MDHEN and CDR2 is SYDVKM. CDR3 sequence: CASSLRLARAFF. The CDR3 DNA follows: TGTGCCAGCAGTTTAAGGTTAGCGCGCGCTTTCTTT. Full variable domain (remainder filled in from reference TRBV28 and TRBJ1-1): DVKVTQSSRYLVKRTGEKVFLECVQDMDHENMFWYRQDPGLGLRLIYFSYDVKMKEKGDIPEGYSVSREKKERFSLILESASTNQTSMYLCASSLRLARAFFGQGTRLTVV.